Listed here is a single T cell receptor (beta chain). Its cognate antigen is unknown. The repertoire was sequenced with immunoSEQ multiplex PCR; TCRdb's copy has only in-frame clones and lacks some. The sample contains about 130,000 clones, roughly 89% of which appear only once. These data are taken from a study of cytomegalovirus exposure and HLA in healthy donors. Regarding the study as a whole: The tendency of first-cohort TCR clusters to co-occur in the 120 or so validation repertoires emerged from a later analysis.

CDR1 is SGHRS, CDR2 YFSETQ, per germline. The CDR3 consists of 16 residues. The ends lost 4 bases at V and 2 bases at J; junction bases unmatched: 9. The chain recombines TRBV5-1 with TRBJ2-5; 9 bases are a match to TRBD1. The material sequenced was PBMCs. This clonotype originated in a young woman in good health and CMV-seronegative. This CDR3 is CASSGGQGFGQETQYF. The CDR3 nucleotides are TGCGCCAGCAGCGGGGGACAGGGCTTTGGGCAAGAGACCCAGTACTTC.